Listed here are 5 T cell receptor beta chains from one sample, sequenced in a study of blood T cell repertoires in COVID-19. Profiled with immunoSEQ multiplex PCR; TCRdb holds only in-frame clones, not every one. The data show approximately 270,000 clones, approximately 88% seen once. The specimen was peripheral blood. These receptor sequences come from a woman in her 30s with COVID-19, enrolled during active disease.

This chain uses TRBV3-1 (or the pseudogene TRBV3-2) with TRBJ2-3; TRBD2 agrees at 13 bases. The trim removed 3 bases at V and 5 bases at J, leaving 5 bases unmatched. CDR3 length equals 16 residues. Germline loops: CDR1 LGHDT, CDR2 YNNKEL (reference sequence). The CDR3 is CASSQGLAGRGDTQYF. CDR3 nucleotides: TGTGCCAGCAGCCAGGGACTAGCGGGAAGAGGAGATACGCAGTATTTT.

This clone has more than one count but fewer than ten. The chain joins TRBV7-2 to TRBJ1-3; D gene uncertain. Trimming took 5 bases from V and 11 from J, leaving 13 bases between them. Germline loops: CDR1 SGHTA, CDR2 FQGNSA. This CDR3 has 12 residues. DNA of the CDR3: TGTGCCAGCAGCATAGACACCCTGGCCATATATTTT. This translates into CASSIDTLAIYF. Drawing the rest from reference TRBV7-2 and TRBJ1-3, the complete variable domain is GAGVSQSPSNKVTEKGKDVELRCDPISGHTALYWYRQSLGQGLEFLIYFQGNSAPDKSGLPSDRFSAERTGGSVSTLTIQRTQQEDSAVYLCASSIDTLAIYFGEGSWLTVV.

The V gene is TRBV6-6, the J gene TRBJ2-7; D may be TRBD1 (8 bases). V was shortened by 2 bases and J by 6 bases, with 20 bases between the two germline ends. There are 16 residues in the CDR3. The germline CDR1 and CDR2 sequences are MNHNY and SVGAGI (reference sequence). The CDR3 protein is CASSYERPGGGGEQYV. The CDR3 nucleotides are TGTGCCAGCAGTTACGAACGGCCAGGGGGCGGGGGCGAGCAGTACGTC.

The chain recombines TRBV11-2 with TRBJ2-1; 9 nucleotides align to TRBD2. V trimming: 6 bases; J trimming: 7 bases; junction bases outside the gene matches: 16. The CDR3 is 17 residues long. Germline V lookup: CDR1 SGHAT, CDR2 FQNNGV. In nucleotides, the CDR3 is TGTGCCAGCAGAACCCCATCCGCCGGGACTAGCTTGAATGAGCAGTTCTTC. This codes for CASRTPSAGTSLNEQFF.

The CDR3 loop is CASSIHRTSMNTEAFF. For the CDR3, the DNA is TGTGCCAGTAGTATTCACAGGACTAGCATGAACACTGAAGCTTTCTTT. The chain combines TRBV19 with TRBJ1-1, with D possibly matching TRBD1 (5 bases). Germline V gene lookup returns CDR1 LNHDA and CDR2 SQIVND (reference sequence). With 3 bases removed from V and 0 bases from J, the gap between germline ends came to 14 bases. The length of the CDR3 is 16 residues. The full variable domain, its missing parts supplied by reference TRBV19 and TRBJ1-1, is DGGITQSPKYLFRKEGQNVTLSCEQNLNHDAMYWYRQDPGQGLRLIYYSQIVNDFQKGDIAEGYSVSREKKESFPLTVTSAQKNPTAFYLCASSIHRTSMNTEAFFGQGTRLTVV.